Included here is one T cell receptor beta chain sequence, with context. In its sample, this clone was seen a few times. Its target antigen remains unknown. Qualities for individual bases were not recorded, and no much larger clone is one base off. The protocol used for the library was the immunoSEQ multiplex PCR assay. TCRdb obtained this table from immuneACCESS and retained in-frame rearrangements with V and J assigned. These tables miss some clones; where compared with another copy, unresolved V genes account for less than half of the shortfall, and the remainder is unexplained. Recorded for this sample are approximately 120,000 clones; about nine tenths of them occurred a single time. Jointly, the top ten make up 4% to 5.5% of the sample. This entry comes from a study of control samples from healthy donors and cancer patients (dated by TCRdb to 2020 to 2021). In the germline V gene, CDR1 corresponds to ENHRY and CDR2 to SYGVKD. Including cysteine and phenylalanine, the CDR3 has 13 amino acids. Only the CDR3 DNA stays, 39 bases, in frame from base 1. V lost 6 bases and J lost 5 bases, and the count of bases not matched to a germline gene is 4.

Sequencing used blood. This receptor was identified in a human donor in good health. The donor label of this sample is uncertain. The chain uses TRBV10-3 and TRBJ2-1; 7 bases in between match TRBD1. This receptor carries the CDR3 CAIRRDRDNEQFF. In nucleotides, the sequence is TGTGCCATCAGGCGCGACAGGGACAATGAGCAGTTCTTC.